The 7 T cell receptor beta chains below all came from one sample that was sequenced in a study of T and B cells in COVID-19 patients. TRB rearrangements were amplified by multiplex PCR with BIOMED2 TRB-A/B primers. MiXCR, run by TCRdb on the multiplex PCR reads, gives a single entry per CDR3 protein. The table records about 17,000 distinct CDR3 sequences, over 25% of them present only once. From blood, about 230-500 ng of genomic DNA served as TRB template. Source material: blood. The receptors come from a human donor who had recovered from COVID-19.

The table lists this clonotype with many counts. The chain is built from TRBV6-5 and TRBJ1-4, with no clear D. The CDR3 runs 14 residues. Looked up from germline, CDR1 is MNHEY and CDR2 is SVGAGI. V was pared by 5 bases and J by 0 bases, with 7 bases between. The CDR3 DNA follows: TGTGCCAGCAGTAGACCCGCAACTAATGAAAAACTGTTTTTT. This translates into CASSRPATNEKLFF.

This clonotype is categorized as medium-sized. The chain uses TRBV12-3 or TRBV12-4 and TRBJ2-2, with TRBD2 matching over 11 bases. The CDR3 has 18 residues. Unmatched junction bases numbered 6, after V lost 3 bases and J lost 0 bases. The DNA of the CDR3 is TGTGCCAGCAGTTTTAGACTAGCGGGGAAGTCGAACACCGGGGAGCTGTTTTTT. This sequence encodes CASSFRLAGKSNTGELFF.

This clonotype has ten or more counts. J is TRBJ2-7 and V is TRBV6-2 or TRBV6-3; 8 nucleotides align to TRBD1. With 5 bases clipped from V and 4 bases from J, the junction kept 4 bases outside the gene matches. Germline assignment: CDR1 MNHEY and CDR2 SVGEGT. This CDR3 has 13 amino acids. Written as DNA, the CDR3 is TGTGCCAGCAGTGTCAGGGGGCGGTACGAGCAGTACTTC. Protein sequence: CASSVRGRYEQYF.

A few counts support this clonotype. V usage is TRBV7-2 and J usage is TRBJ1-6; no clear D. Trimming left V 2 bases short and J 15 bases short, with 8 bases between. CDR3 length equals 11 residues. CDR1 is SGHTA and CDR2 is FQGNSA in the germline V gene. The CDR3 DNA follows: TGTGCCAGCAGCTTATTCCCGCACCTCCACTTT. Protein: CASSLFPHLHF.

The J gene is TRBJ1-5, the V gene TRBV12-3 or TRBV12-4; D might be TRBD1 (5 bases). CDR3 length equals 16 residues. Trimming stripped 5 bases from V and 4 bases from J, with 18 bases between. The CDR3 sequence: CASSPSGRGLNQPQHF. The CDR3 bases are TGTGCCAGCAGTCCCTCAGGCCGGGGCTTAAATCAGCCCCAGCATTTT.

Ten or more counts support this clonotype. The V gene is TRBV6-5, the J gene TRBJ2-3; 7 bases match TRBD2. The V gene end was trimmed by 6 bases and the J gene end by 0 bases; junction bases not matched to a gene: 6. Per germline, CDR1 MNHEY and CDR2 SVGAGI. This CDR3 comprises 15 residues. The CDR3 loop is CASSPSGISTDTQYF. The DNA of the CDR3 is TGTGCCAGCAGCCCCAGCGGGATTAGCACAGATACGCAGTATTTT.

V and J are TRBV27 and TRBJ2-6; the D gene is possibly TRBD1 (5 bases). Per germline, CDR1 MNHEY and CDR2 SMNVEV (reference sequence). This CDR3 contains 16 residues. Trimming left V 6 bases short and J 4 bases short, with 16 bases between. CDR3 amino acids: CASSPRGAKGANVLTF. For the CDR3, the DNA is TGTGCCAGCAGCCCCCGTGGGGCGAAGGGGGCCAACGTCCTGACTTTC.